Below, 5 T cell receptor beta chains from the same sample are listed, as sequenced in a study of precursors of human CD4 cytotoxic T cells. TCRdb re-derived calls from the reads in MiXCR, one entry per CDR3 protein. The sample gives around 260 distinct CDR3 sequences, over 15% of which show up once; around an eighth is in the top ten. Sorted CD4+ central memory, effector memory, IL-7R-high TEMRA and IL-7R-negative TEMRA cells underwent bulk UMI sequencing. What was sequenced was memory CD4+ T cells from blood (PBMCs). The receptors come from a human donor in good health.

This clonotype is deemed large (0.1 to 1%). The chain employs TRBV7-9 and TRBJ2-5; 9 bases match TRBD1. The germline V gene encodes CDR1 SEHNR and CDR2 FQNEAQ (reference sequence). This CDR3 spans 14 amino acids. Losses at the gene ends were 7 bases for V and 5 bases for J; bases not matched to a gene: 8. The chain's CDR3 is CASNRQGGRETQYF. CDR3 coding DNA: TGTGCCAGCAATCGACAGGGGGGTCGGGAGACCCAGTACTTC.

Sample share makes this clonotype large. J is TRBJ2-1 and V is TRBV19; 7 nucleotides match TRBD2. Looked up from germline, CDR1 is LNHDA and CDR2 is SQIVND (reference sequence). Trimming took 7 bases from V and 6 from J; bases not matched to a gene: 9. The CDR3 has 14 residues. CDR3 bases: TGTGCCAGTAAGCGGAGCGGGGATCGCAATGAGCAGTTCTTC. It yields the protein CASKRSGDRNEQFF. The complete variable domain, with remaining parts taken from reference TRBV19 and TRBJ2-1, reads DGGITQSPKYLFRKEGQNVTLSCEQNLNHDAMYWYRQDPGQGLRLIYYSQIVNDFQKGDIAEGYSVSREKKESFPLTVTSAQKNPTAFYLCASKRSGDRNEQFFGPGTRLTVL.

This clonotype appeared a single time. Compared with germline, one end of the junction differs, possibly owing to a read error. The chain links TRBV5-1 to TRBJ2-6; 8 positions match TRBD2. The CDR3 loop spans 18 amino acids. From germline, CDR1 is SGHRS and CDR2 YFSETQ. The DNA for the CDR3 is TGCGCCAGCAGGTTGGTCGCTAGCGGGTCTTCTGGGGCCAACGTCCTGACTTTC. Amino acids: CASRLVASGSSGANVLTF. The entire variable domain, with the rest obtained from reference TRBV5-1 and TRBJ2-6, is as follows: KAGVTQTPRYLIKTRGQQVTLSCSPISGHRSVSWYQQTPGQGLQFLFEYFSETQRNKGNFPGRFSGRQFSNSRSEMNVSTLELGDSALYLCASRLVASGSSGANVLTFGAGSRLTVL.

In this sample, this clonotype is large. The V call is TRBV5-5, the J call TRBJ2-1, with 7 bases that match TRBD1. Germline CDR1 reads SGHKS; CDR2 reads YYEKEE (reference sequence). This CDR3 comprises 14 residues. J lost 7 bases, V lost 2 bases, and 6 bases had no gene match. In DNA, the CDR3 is TGTGCCAGCAGCTTTCTTCCACAGGGGAATGAGCAGTTCTTC. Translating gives CASSFLPQGNEQFF.

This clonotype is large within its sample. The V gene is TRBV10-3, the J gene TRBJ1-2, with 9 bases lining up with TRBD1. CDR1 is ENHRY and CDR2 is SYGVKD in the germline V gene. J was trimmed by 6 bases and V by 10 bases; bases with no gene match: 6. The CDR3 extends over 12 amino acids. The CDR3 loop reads CASRTGGDGYTF. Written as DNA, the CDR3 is TGTGCCAGCAGAACAGGGGGCGATGGCTACACCTTC.